One and the same sample provided the 2 T cell receptor beta chains below, sequenced in a study of shared clonotypes between healthy human individuals. The data were produced by immunoSEQ multiplex PCR, yet TCRdb's version contains in-frame clones alone and is incomplete. The sample lists approximately 980,000 clones, 76% occurring once. The sequencing input was memory CD4+ T cells sorted from blood. Subset here: CD45RA-negative fraction. These receptor sequences come from a young man in good health.

The CDR3 DNA is TGTGCCAGCAGCCCCCGAGCCCTGGGAGGCGGCCCCCAGCATTTT. Encoded protein: CASSPRALGGGPQHF. The chain joins TRBV7-2 to TRBJ1-5; no firm D call. V lost 5 bases and J lost 10, with 21 bases in between. Germline V CDR1 and CDR2: SGHTA, FQGNSA. This CDR3 is 15 amino acids long. The full variable domain, with the rest looked up from reference TRBV7-2 and TRBJ1-5, is GAGVSQSPSNKVTEKGKDVELRCDPISGHTALYWYRQSLGQGLEFLIYFQGNSAPDKSGLPSDRFSAERTGGSVSTLTIQRTQQEDSAVYLCASSPRALGGGPQHFGDGTRLSIL.

The rearrangement uses TRBV18 and TRBJ1-1, with D tentatively TRBD1 (6 bases). V was cut by 7 bases and J by 1 base, with 10 bases left in between. The CDR3 loop spans 13 amino acids. Germline V gene sequence: CDR1 KGHSH, CDR2 LQKENI. In DNA form, the CDR3 reads TGTGCCAGCTTGGGGGGGCGGAACACTGAAGCTTTCTTT. It is translated as CASLGGRNTEAFF. Drawing the rest from reference TRBV18 and TRBJ1-1, the complete variable domain is NAGVMQNPRHLVRRRGQEARLRCSPMKGHSHVYWYRQLPEEGLKFMVYLQKENIIDESGMPKERFSAEFPKEGPSILRIQQVVRGDSAAYFCASLGGRNTEAFFGQGTRLTVV.